Each of the 23 T cell receptor beta chains below was sequenced from the same sample in a study of beta chain features in type 1 diabetes (dated by TCRdb to about 2018). Library prep was done by the immunoSEQ multiplex PCR assay. The entire isolated RNA was reverse transcribed using the High Capacity cDNA Reverse Transcription Kit, and thus expressed TCRB transcripts were sequenced. Imported from immuneACCESS, the table was reduced by TCRdb to in-frame sequences with V and J called. These copies leave out some clones; in studies compared against another copy, an unresolved V gene accounts for under half, and the cause of the remainder is not known. Present in this sample are about 290,000 clones, about 8% of which were seen just once. Over 0.8% of the sample goes to the ten largest clones. Material: central memory CD4+ T cells from blood. The receptors stem from a woman aged 18-30 years in good health.

This clone was seen a handful of times. The V call is TRBV29-1, the J call TRBJ1-2, with D uncertain. Trimming removed 3 bases from V and 7 bases from J, with 18 bases in between. CDR3 length equals 14 residues. The V gene's germline CDR1 is SQVTM and CDR2 ANQGSEA. The CDR3 nucleotides read TGCAGCGTTGAGGAAGGATACCGGGCACCTGGCTACACCTTC. This codes for CSVEEGYRAPGYTF.

This clone was found many times. The J gene is TRBJ1-1, the V gene TRBV19; 8 positions agree with TRBD1. Germline V CDR1 and CDR2: LNHDA, SQIVND (reference sequence). Losses at the gene ends were 3 bases for V and 10 bases for J; bases not matched to a gene: 7. The CDR3 consists of 13 residues. The CDR3 is CASSIPGTGRAFF. The CDR3 region has the DNA TGTGCCAGTAGTATTCCGGGGACAGGAAGAGCTTTCTTT.

The rearrangement links TRBV29-1 to TRBJ1-2; D gene uncertain. CDR1 and CDR2 from the germline V gene are SQVTM and ANQGSEA. Between the trimmed V and J ends, which lost 8 bases and 2 bases, there was a span of 9 bases. The CDR3 consists of 11 residues. CDR3 sequence reads: CSSRENYGYTF. As DNA, the CDR3 is TGCAGCAGCCGGGAGAACTATGGCTACACCTTC.

J is TRBJ1-5 and V is TRBV7-9, with D maybe TRBD1 (5 bases). The CDR3 runs to 15 residues. Germline V gene lookup returns CDR1 SEHNR and CDR2 FQNEAQ (reference sequence). V was cut by 5 bases and J by 4 bases, with 15 bases left in between. The CDR3 protein is CASSTGTAENQPQHF. CDR3 nucleotides: TGTGCCAGCAGCACCGGGACGGCGGAAAATCAGCCCCAGCATTTT.

This clone appeared many times. The chain joins TRBV28 to TRBJ1-1; possible D gene TRBD1, 5 bases. V was trimmed by 5 bases and J by 1 base, leaving 8 bases between them. The CDR3 spans 13 residues. CDR1 and CDR2 from the germline V gene are MDHEN and SYDVKM. The CDR3 DNA reads TGTGCCAGCAGTCCTACAGGGAACACTGAAGCTTTCTTT. It specifies CASSPTGNTEAFF.

The chain has TRBV6-5 and TRBJ2-1; tentative D call: TRBD1 (6 bases). Germline assignment: CDR1 MNHEY and CDR2 SVGAGI. The CDR3 totals 11 residues. The V end was cut by 8 bases, the J end by 8 bases, with 10 bases between. The CDR3 sequence is CASANRDEQFF. DNA of the CDR3: TGTGCCAGCGCCAACAGGGATGAGCAGTTCTTC.

This chain connects TRBV27 to TRBJ2-6; D possibly corresponds to TRBD1 (5 bases). In germline, CDR1 is MNHEY, CDR2 SMNVEV (reference sequence). V was cut by 3 bases and J by 2 bases, with 14 bases left in between. This CDR3 is built from 17 residues. CDR3 nucleotides: TGTGCCAGCAGTTTTCTGGACGGCAGGGCTGGGGCCAACGTCCTGACTTTC. Amino acids: CASSFLDGRAGANVLTF.

The chain links TRBV5-4 to TRBJ2-3, with D possibly TRBD2 on 6 matching bases. The CDR3 loop spans 14 amino acids. Trimming took off 5 bases at V and 2 bases at J, with 12 bases between the two ends. CDR1 is SGHNT and CDR2 is YYREEE in the germline V gene (reference sequence). The CDR3 loop is CASRGDLNTDTQYF. In DNA, the CDR3 is TGTGCCAGCAGGGGGGACTTAAACACAGATACGCAGTATTTT.

This clone was recorded a few times. The junction departs from germline at one end; a sequencing error may be responsible. V is TRBV28 and J is TRBJ1-4; D may be TRBD1 (6 bases). The CDR3 has 11 amino acids. Germline-derived CDR1 and CDR2 are MDHEN and SYDVKM. The CDR3 DNA sequence: TGTGCCAGCAGCCTCGGGGGGGGCCCCGTTTTT. Translating it yields CASSLGGGPVF.

This clone turned up a few times. V is TRBV5-4 and J is TRBJ1-1; tentatively, D is TRBD1 (5 bases). The CDR3 sequence is 15 residues long. Germline loops: CDR1 SGHNT, CDR2 YYREEE (reference sequence). With 0 bases removed from V and 5 bases from J, the gap between germline ends came to 14 bases. For the CDR3, the DNA is TGTGCCAGCAGCTTGGAGGTGCAGGGAGGTACTGAAGCTTTCTTT. Protein: CASSLEVQGGTEAFF.

V and J are TRBV29-1 and TRBJ2-7; 7 nucleotides align to TRBD1. The CDR3 covers 12 residues. Germline assignment: CDR1 SQVTM and CDR2 ANQGSEA. V lost 5 bases to trimming and J lost 2 bases; unmatched junction nucleotides: 3. In DNA form, the CDR3 reads TGCAGCGTTCGGGACAGCGCCTACGAGCAGTACTTC. Translating gives CSVRDSAYEQYF.

This clone has just a few counts. This rearrangement joins TRBV11-3 to TRBJ2-5; 8 nucleotides agree with TRBD2. Germline V gene data show CDR1 as SGHNT and CDR2 as YENEEA. The CDR3 has 17 residues. J was trimmed by 5 bases and V by 1 base; bases with no gene match: 12. DNA for the CDR3: TGTGCCAGCAGCTTAGTTGCCCTAGCGGGTCGGAGCGAGACCCAGTACTTC. This encodes CASSLVALAGRSETQYF. The variable domain in full, with the rest retrieved from reference TRBV11-3 and TRBJ2-5, is EAGVVQSPRYKIIEKKQPVAFWCNPISGHNTLYWYLQNLGQGPELLIRYENEEAVDDSQLPKDRFSAERLKGVDSTLKIQPAELGDSAVYLCASSLVALAGRSETQYFGPGTRLLVL.

V usage is TRBV2 and J usage is TRBJ2-3; TRBD1 matches 7 bases. Germline loops: CDR1 SNHLY, CDR2 FYNNEI. The V segment lost 6 bases and the J segment 3 bases; nucleotides outside the gene matches: 6. The CDR3 has 14 amino acids. DNA for the CDR3: TGTGCCAGCAGGCTGAGCAGGGGGACAGATACGCAGTATTTT. It codes for CASRLSRGTDTQYF.

The rearrangement joins TRBV27 to TRBJ2-7; D is perhaps TRBD2 (6 bases). This CDR3 is built from 12 residues. Germline CDR1 MNHEY, CDR2 SMNVEV (reference sequence). V lost 8 bases to trimming and J lost 9 bases, with 17 bases between them. The CDR3 region is CASLTGVAGQYV. CDR3 coding DNA: TGTGCCAGCCTGACGGGGGTAGCCGGGCAGTACGTC.

The rearrangement links TRBV5-4 to TRBJ1-3; D gene ambiguous. Trimming stripped 4 bases from V and 0 bases from J, with 14 bases between. The CDR3 has 16 residues. Germline CDR1 and CDR2: SGHNT and YYREEE (reference sequence). The CDR3 DNA reads as TGTGCCAGCAGCCCGGGTCACCCGACCTCTGGAAACACCATATATTTT. As protein: CASSPGHPTSGNTIYF.

The chain employs TRBV15 and TRBJ1-3; a weak D match, TRBD1 (5 bases). CDR1 and CDR2 from the germline V gene are LNHNV and YYDKDF (reference sequence). The CDR3 is 15 residues long. Trimming stripped 0 bases from V and 2 bases from J, with 8 bases between. The CDR3: CATSRDAGTGNTIYF. As DNA, the CDR3 is TGTGCCACCAGCAGAGATGCAGGGACTGGAAACACCATATATTTT.

Ten or more counts support this clone. The V gene is TRBV5-5, the J gene TRBJ2-1, with 8 bases aligning to TRBD1. The trim removed 4 bases at V and 1 base at J, leaving 4 bases unmatched. CDR1 is SGHKS, CDR2 YYEKEE, per germline (reference sequence). This CDR3 comprises 15 residues. CDR3 loop: CASSPGQGSYNEQFF. For the CDR3, the DNA is TGTGCCAGCAGCCCCGGACAGGGATCCTACAATGAGCAGTTCTTC.

The chain couples TRBV5-1 to TRBJ2-5; 12 bases line up with TRBD2. The J segment lost 5 bases and the V segment lost 4 bases, leaving 9 bases of the junction unmatched. Germline V lookup: CDR1 SGHRS, CDR2 YFSETQ. This CDR3 is built from 16 residues. CDR3 sequence reads: CASSLTSGGGLETQYF. In DNA, the CDR3 is TGCGCCAGCAGCCTGACTAGCGGGGGAGGGCTTGAGACCCAGTACTTC.

This clone occurred a few times. The chain links TRBV7-2 to TRBJ2-1; D is perhaps TRBD2 (5 bases). Germline V gene data show CDR1 as SGHTA and CDR2 as FQGNSA. V gave up 5 bases and J gave up 8 bases, with 7 bases separating them. The length of the CDR3 is 11 residues. The CDR3 loop reads CASSKRDEQFF. Here the CDR3 DNA reads TGTGCCAGCAGCAAGAGGGATGAGCAGTTCTTC.

In its sample, this clone was seen many times. The V and J genes are TRBV19 and TRBJ2-1; the D gene is possibly TRBD1 (6 bases). Trimming pared 7 bases from V and 0 bases from J, leaving 10 bases between. CDR1 LNHDA and CDR2 SQIVND come from the germline V gene (reference sequence). The CDR3 is 14 amino acids. The CDR3 spells CASMGQSSYNEQFF. The CDR3 nucleotides read TGTGCCAGTATGGGACAAAGCTCCTACAATGAGCAGTTCTTC. The variable domain in full, with the rest retrieved from reference TRBV19 and TRBJ2-1, is DGGITQSPKYLFRKEGQNVTLSCEQNLNHDAMYWYRQDPGQGLRLIYYSQIVNDFQKGDIAEGYSVSREKKESFPLTVTSAQKNPTAFYLCASMGQSSYNEQFFGPGTRLTVL.

This clone was observed many times. V gene TRBV7-9 combines with J gene TRBJ2-1, with 7 bases that match TRBD2. Losses at the gene ends were 1 base for V and 3 bases for J; bases not matched to a gene: 9. The CDR3 spans 17 residues. CDR1 and CDR2 from the germline V gene are SEHNR and FQNEAQ (reference sequence). In nucleotides, the CDR3 is TGTGCCAGCAGCTTAGGCCTCGGGGCGGGGGACTACAATGAGCAGTTCTTC. Its protein product is CASSLGLGAGDYNEQFF.

J is TRBJ2-3 and V is TRBV7-3; possible D gene TRBD1, 5 bases. The germline V gene has CDR1 SGHTA and CDR2 FQGTGA. Deletions cut 2 bases from V and 7 bases from J, with 13 bases between. The CDR3 covers 14 residues. Here the CDR3 reads CASSLQVTDHTQYF. The CDR3 region has the DNA TGTGCCAGCAGCTTACAGGTGACAGACCATACGCAGTATTTT. Full variable domain (remainder filled in from reference TRBV7-3 and TRBJ2-3): GAGVSQTPSNKVTEKGKYVELRCDPISGHTALYWYRQSLGQGPEFLIYFQGTGAADDSGLPNDRFFAVRPEGSVSTLKIQRTERGDSAVYLCASSLQVTDHTQYFGPGTRLTVL.

This clone was observed a handful of times. The chain joins TRBV2 to TRBJ1-6, with TRBD1 identical over 12 bases. CDR1 and CDR2 from the germline V gene are SNHLY and FYNNEI. The CDR3 has 15 amino acids. The J segment lost 10 bases and the V segment lost 5 bases, leaving 6 bases of the junction unmatched. The CDR3 loop is CASSRPGTGGSPLHF. CDR3 nucleotide sequence: TGTGCCAGCAGTCGACCGGGGACAGGGGGCTCACCCCTCCACTTT.